The table lists the clone carrying this TCR beta chain with a few counts. Its antigen remains unknown. A clone one base away is much larger, so this may be a read error. The sample originates from a study of shared clonotypes between healthy human individuals. Looking at the study overall: Serving as donors were a couple of women and a few men, whose ages spanned 18 to 49. Study-wide results and limits: Represented diversity, genetic and exposure-history alike, was limited by few donors.

Using immunoSEQ multiplex PCR, the repertoire was profiled, and TCRdb retains in-frame clones only, with some absent. Of about 100,000 clones in the sample, about 45% were seen once. Adult donors, all healthy and HIV-negative, had no recent acute infections or vaccinations. Samples left unsorted employed around 95 million PBMCs for genomic DNA. The CDR3 totals 14 residues. Germline values: CDR1 KGHSH, CDR2 LQKENI. This clonotype was obtained from a woman in her thirties or forties in good health. Some clones in this sample may be carry-over from other donors' samples. The sample consisted of PBMCs. V and J are TRBV18 and TRBJ2-1; weak D call: TRBD2 (5 bases). The CDR3 nucleotides read TGTGCCAGCTCACCACAGCGGTCCTGCAATGAGCAGTTCTTC. It yields the protein CASSPQRSCNEQFF.